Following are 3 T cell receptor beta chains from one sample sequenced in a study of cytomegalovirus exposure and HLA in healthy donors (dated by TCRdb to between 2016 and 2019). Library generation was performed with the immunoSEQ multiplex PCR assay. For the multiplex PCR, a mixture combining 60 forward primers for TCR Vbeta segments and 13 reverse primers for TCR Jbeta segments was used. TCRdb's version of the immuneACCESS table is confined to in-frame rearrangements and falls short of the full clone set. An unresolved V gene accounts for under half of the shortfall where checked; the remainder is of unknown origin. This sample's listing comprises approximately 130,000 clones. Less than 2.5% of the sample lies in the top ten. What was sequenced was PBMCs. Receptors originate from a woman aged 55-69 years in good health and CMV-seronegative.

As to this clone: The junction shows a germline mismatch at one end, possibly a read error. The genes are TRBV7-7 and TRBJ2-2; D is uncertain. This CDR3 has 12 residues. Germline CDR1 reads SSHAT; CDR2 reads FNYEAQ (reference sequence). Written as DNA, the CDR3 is TGTGCTAGCAGCTCTATGACCGGGGAGCTGTTTTTT. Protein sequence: CASSSMTGELFF.

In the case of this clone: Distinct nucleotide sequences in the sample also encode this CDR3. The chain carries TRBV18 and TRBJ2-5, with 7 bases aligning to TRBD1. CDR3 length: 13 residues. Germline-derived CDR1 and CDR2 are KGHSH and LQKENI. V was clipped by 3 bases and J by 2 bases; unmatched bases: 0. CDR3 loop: CASSPTGQETQYF. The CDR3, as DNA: TGTGCCAGCTCACCGACAGGGCAAGAGACCCAGTACTTC.

CDR3 in DNA: TGTGCCAGCATTCGGGAGGGGGCCTCGGGGGAGCAGTACTTC. Residues: CASIREGASGEQYF. This rearrangement joins TRBV2 to TRBJ2-7, with D maybe TRBD2 (8 bases). Germline loops: CDR1 SNHLY, CDR2 FYNNEI. V gave up 7 bases and J gave up 7 bases, with 20 bases separating them. The CDR3 is 14 residues long.